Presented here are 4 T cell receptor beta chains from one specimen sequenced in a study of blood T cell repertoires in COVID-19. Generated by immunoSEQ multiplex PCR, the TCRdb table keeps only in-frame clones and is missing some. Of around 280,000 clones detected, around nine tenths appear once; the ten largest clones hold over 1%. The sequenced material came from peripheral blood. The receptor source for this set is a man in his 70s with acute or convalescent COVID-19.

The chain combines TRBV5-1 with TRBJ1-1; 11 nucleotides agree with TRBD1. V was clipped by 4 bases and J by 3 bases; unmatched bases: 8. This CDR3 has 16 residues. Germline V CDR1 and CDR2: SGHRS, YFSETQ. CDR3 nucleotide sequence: TGCGCCAGCAGCCTGATGGGACAGGGGGTGGACACTGAAGCTTTCTTT. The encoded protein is CASSLMGQGVDTEAFF.

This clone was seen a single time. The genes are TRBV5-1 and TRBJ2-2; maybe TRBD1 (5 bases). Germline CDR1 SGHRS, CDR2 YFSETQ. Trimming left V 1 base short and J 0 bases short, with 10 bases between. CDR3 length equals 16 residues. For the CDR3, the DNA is TGCGCCAGCAGCTTGCAGGGTGCTCCGAACACCGGGGAGCTGTTTTTT. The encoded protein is CASSLQGAPNTGELFF.

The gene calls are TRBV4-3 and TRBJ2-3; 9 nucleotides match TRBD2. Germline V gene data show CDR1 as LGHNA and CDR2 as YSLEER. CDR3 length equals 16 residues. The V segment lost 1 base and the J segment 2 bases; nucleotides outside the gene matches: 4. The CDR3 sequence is CASSQVGGLATDTQYF. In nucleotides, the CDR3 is TGCGCCAGCAGCCAAGTCGGGGGACTAGCCACAGATACGCAGTATTTT.

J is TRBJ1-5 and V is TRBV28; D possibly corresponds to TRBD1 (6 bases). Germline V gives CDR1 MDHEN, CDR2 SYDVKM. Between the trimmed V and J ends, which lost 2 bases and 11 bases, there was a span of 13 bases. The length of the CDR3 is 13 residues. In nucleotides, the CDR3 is TGTGCCAGCAGTTTAGAGCGGACAGCAGCCCAGCATTTT. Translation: CASSLERTAAQHF.